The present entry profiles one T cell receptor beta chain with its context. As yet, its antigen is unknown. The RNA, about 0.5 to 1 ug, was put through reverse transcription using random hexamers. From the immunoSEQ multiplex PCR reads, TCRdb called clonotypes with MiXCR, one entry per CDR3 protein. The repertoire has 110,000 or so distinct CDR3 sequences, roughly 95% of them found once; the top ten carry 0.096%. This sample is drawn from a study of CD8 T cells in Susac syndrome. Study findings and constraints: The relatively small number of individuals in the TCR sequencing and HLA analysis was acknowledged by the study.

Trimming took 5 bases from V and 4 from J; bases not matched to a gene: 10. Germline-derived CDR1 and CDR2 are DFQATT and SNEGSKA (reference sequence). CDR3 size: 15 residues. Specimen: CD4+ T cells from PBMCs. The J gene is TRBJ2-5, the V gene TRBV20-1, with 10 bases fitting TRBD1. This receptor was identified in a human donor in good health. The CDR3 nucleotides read TGCAGTGCTCCTGACAGGGGGCGAGGGGGAGAGACCCAGTACTTC. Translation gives CSAPDRGRGGETQYF.